This entry lists 5 T cell receptor beta chains sequenced from one sample in a study of OX40 agonist ivuxolimab in advanced cancers. Generated by immunoSEQ multiplex PCR, the TCRdb table keeps only in-frame clones and is missing some. There are around 68,000 clones in the sample; approximately 90% occur only once, and about 1% lies in the top ten. The sample here was CD4+ or CD8+ T cells sorted from blood, taken in a trial of the OX40 agonist ivuxolimab. The receptor set was obtained from an adult with an advanced solid tumor such as melanoma, head and neck, liver or kidney cancer.

The chain couples TRBV19 to TRBJ2-7; weak D call: TRBD2 (5 bases). Germline V gene sequence: CDR1 LNHDA, CDR2 SQIVND (reference sequence). The CDR3 spans 13 residues. Trimming took 4 bases from V and 2 from J, leaving 9 bases between them. The CDR3: CASSTLAAYEQYF. DNA for the CDR3: TGTGCCAGTAGTACGCTAGCAGCCTACGAGCAGTACTTC.

This chain connects TRBV4-1 to TRBJ1-1; TRBD1 agrees at 9 bases. Trimming cost V 5 bases and J 0 bases; bases outside gene matches: 7. Germline CDR1 MGHRA, CDR2 YSYEKL. The CDR3 has 16 amino acids. For the CDR3, the DNA is TGCGCCAGCAGCGTAGCCACAGGGGGCATGAACACTGAAGCTTTCTTT. Translation: CASSVATGGMNTEAFF.

Here the CDR3 DNA reads TGTGCCAGTAGTATAGGAAGCGGAGCCCAGTCCTACGAGCAGTACTTC. It encodes CASSIGSGAQSYEQYF. V gene TRBV19 combines with J gene TRBJ2-7; a weak D match, TRBD2 (5 bases). With 1 base removed from V and 1 base from J, the gap between germline ends came to 14 bases. Germline loops: CDR1 LNHDA, CDR2 SQIVND (reference sequence). This CDR3 comprises 16 residues.

V and J are TRBV19 and TRBJ2-7; maybe TRBD2 (7 bases). V was cut by 4 bases and J by 5 bases, with 18 bases left in between. This CDR3 contains 15 residues. The germline V gene encodes CDR1 LNHDA and CDR2 SQIVND (reference sequence). The CDR3 spells CASSTQTAGAHEQYF. In nucleotides, the CDR3 is TGTGCCAGTAGTACACAAACGGCGGGGGCGCACGAGCAGTACTTC.

The genes are TRBV21-1 and TRBJ1-6. TRBV21-1 is reported as a pseudogene. The CDR3 runs to 18 residues. The CDR3 loop reads CASSKHVKGSSYNSPLHF. The CDR3 DNA follows: TGTGCCAGCAGCAAACATGTGAAGGGTAGCTCCTATAATTCACCCCTCCACTTT.